Included here is one T cell receptor (beta chain) sequence, with context. The assay was immunoSEQ multiplex PCR, and TCRdb's table has in-frame clones only and misses some. In the table there are some 2,000,000 clones, 95% of which are singletons. The J segment lost 15 bases and the V segment lost 2 bases, leaving 8 bases of the junction unmatched. Germline lookup yields CDR1 SQVTM and CDR2 ANQGSEA. The CDR3 has 13 amino acids. This sample is drawn from a study of shared clonotypes between healthy human individuals. Study information: Three plates each covered CD4 naive and memory; CD8 naive two, CD8 memory one.

This receptor was obtained from a man between 18 and 35 years old in good health. Material for sequencing was naive CD4+ T cells sorted from blood. The subset was: CD45RA+ positively selected. The chain joins TRBV29-1 to TRBJ2-1; 12 bases fit TRBD2. The CDR3 DNA sequence: TGCAGCGTTGAATTGCTAGCGGGAGGGCTTCGGTTCTTC. Amino acid sequence: CSVELLAGGLRFF.